The T cell receptor beta chain under discussion was sequenced for a study of control samples from healthy donors and cancer patients. The protocol was immunoSEQ multiplex PCR, while the TCRdb copy is restricted to in-frame clones and leaves out a portion. The data hold 150,000 or so clones, with 70% to 90% observed a single time. A single count supports this clone. The CDR3 runs to 13 residues. Between the trimmed V and J ends, which lost 5 bases and 5 bases, there was a span of 11 bases. Germline CDR1 is MNHNS and CDR2 is SASEGT. The clonotype was recovered from a man younger than 30 in good health. Sequenced material: blood. The chain has TRBV6-1 and TRBJ2-3; D is possibly TRBD1 (6 bases). The CDR3 coding sequence is TGTGCCAGCAGTACGGACAGAAGAGATACGCAGTATTTT. It encodes CASSTDRRDTQYF.